This T cell receptor beta chain was profiled in a study of blood T cells in healthy people across ages. Combining a sample-barcoded 5' primer with a J-beta primer mix, a second PCR ran for about 7 to 12 cycles. TCRdb redid the calling of the 5' RACE reads with MiXCR, one entry per CDR3 protein. In the table there are about 1.6 million distinct CDR3 sequences, roughly 32% of which are singletons. In its sample, this clonotype was seen a few times. CDR3 length equals 12 residues. V lost 4 bases and J lost 6, with 12 bases in between. The germline V gene encodes CDR1 SQVTM and CDR2 ANQGSEA. This receptor was identified in a woman in her 30s in good health. The chain couples TRBV29-1 to TRBJ1-1; D is possibly TRBD1 (5 bases). What was sequenced was blood. For the CDR3, the DNA is TGCAGCGTTGCCCAGGGTATGGCTGAAGCTTTCTTT. This translates into CSVAQGMAEAFF. Full variable domain (missing parts from reference TRBV29-1 and TRBJ1-1): SAVISQKPSRDICQRGTSLTIQCQVDSQVTMMFWYRQQPGQSLTLIATANQGSEATYESGFVIDKFPISRPNLTFSTLTVSNMSPEDSSIYLCSVAQGMAEAFFGQGTRLTVV.